A selection of T cell receptor beta chains follows, all from one sample in a study of cytomegalovirus exposure and HLA in healthy donors. TCRdb's copy holds only in-frame clones and misses some; the assay was immunoSEQ multiplex PCR. The sample lists some 190,000 clones; more than 75% were seen once. Sequenced material: PBMCs. The receptor set was obtained from a woman between 18 and 30 years old in good health and CMV-seronegative. The CDR3 runs from the conserved cysteine through the conserved F or W. The D gene is left open where the match is weak. Rows give clone size only sometimes, using once, few, many, or a class for an expanded clone.

j_call,clone_size,d_call,v_call,cdr3_aa,cdr3_nt
TRBJ2-2,-,-,TRBV5-1,CASSPGVTGELFF,TGCGCCAGCAGCCCAGGGGTAACCGGGGAGCTGTTTTTT
TRBJ1-5,-,-,TRBV27,CASSSYQGSGQPQHF,TGTGCCAGCAGTTCTTACCAGGGGTCGGGACAGCCCCAGCATTTT
TRBJ1-1,-,-,TRBV6-5,CASSSGGGGAEAFF,TGTGCCAGCAGTTCCGGGGGCGGGGGCGCTGAAGCTTTCTTT
TRBJ2-2,-,TRBD2,TRBV4-1,CASSQELAGVVTGELFF,TGCGCCAGCAGCCAAGAGCTAGCGGGAGTTGTAACCGGGGAGCTGTTTTTT
TRBJ1-2,-,-,TRBV20-1,CSATQGYGYTF,TGCAGTGCCACCCAGGGTTATGGCTACACCTTC
TRBJ2-7,-,TRBD2,TRBV5-1,CASSLAGGSYEQYF,TGCGCCAGCAGCTTGGCGGGGGGGTCCTACGAGCAGTACTTC
TRBJ1-6,once,TRBD1,TRBV7-9,CASSTAGQGNNSPLHF,TGTGCCAGCAGCACAGCGGGACAGGGGAATAATTCACCCCTCCACTTT
TRBJ2-1,-,-,TRBV5-1,CASSLLGEQFF,TGCGCCAGCAGCTTACTCGGTGAGCAGTTCTTC
TRBJ2-5,-,TRBD2,TRBV2,CASIPAQSGTSVEETQYF,TGTGCCAGCATTCCAGCGCAGTCAGGGACTAGCGTGGAAGAGACCCAGTACTTC
TRBJ1-1,-,TRBD1,TRBV4-1,CASSQDLRTGLNTEAFF,TGCGCCAGCAGCCAAGATCTAAGGACAGGGTTGAACACTGAAGCTTTCTTT
TRBJ1-2,-,TRBD1,TRBV7-2,CASSLDRGRGYTF,TGTGCCAGCAGCCTGGACAGGGGGAGGGGCTACACCTTC
TRBJ2-7,-,TRBD2,TRBV5-3,CARSRETSGDFYEQYF,TGTGCCAGAAGCCGAGAGACTAGCGGGGATTTCTACGAGCAGTACTTC
TRBJ2-1,-,-,TRBV2,CASSEARRQLYNEQFF,TGTGCCAGCAGTGAAGCGAGGAGACAGCTTTACAATGAGCAGTTCTTC
TRBJ2-6,-,-,TRBV7-2,CASSLASSGANALTF,TGTGCCAGCAGCTTAGCGAGCTCTGGGGCCAACGCCCTGACTTTC
TRBJ2-5,-,TRBD2,TRBV2,CASSSILAGEQETQYF,TGTGCCAGCAGCTCGATTCTAGCGGGGGAACAAGAGACCCAGTACTTC
TRBJ1-2,-,-,TRBV19,CASSSGNYGYTF,TGTGCCAGTAGTTCAGGGAACTATGGCTACACCTTC
TRBJ1-1,-,TRBD1,TRBV28,CASSPGRTGTEAFF,TGTGCCAGCAGTCCCGGACGGACAGGCACTGAAGCTTTCTTT
TRBJ1-1,-,-,TRBV18,CATAHGQNTEAFF,TGTGCCACCGCACACGGACAGAACACTGAAGCTTTCTTT
TRBJ1-6,-,-,TRBV6-5,CASIGGAGASLHF,TGTGCCAGCATCGGGGGGGCAGGGGCATCCCTCCACTTT
TRBJ2-4,-,TRBD1,TRBV27,CASRGQGMNDIQYF,TGTGCCAGCAGGGGACAGGGGATGAATGACATTCAGTACTTC
TRBJ2-3,-,-,TRBV5-4,CASSLELAGDTQYF,TGTGCCAGCAGCTTGGAACTAGCCGGAGATACGCAGTATTTT
TRBJ1-3,-,-,TRBV18,CATQDSSGNTIYF,TGTGCCACCCAGGACAGCTCTGGAAACACCATATATTTT
TRBJ2-5,-,-,TRBV7-8,CASRPGELAQETQYF,TGTGCCAGCAGGCCAGGGGAGCTGGCTCAAGAGACCCAGTACTTC
TRBJ2-1,-,TRBD2,TRBV27,CASRLSGGEWNEQFF,TGTGCCAGCAGGCTTAGCGGGGGGGAGTGGAATGAGCAGTTCTTC
TRBJ2-1,-,-,TRBV5-1,CASSLVGGRRNEQFF,TGCGCCAGCAGCTTGGTCGGGGGTCGGCGCAATGAGCAGTTCTTC
TRBJ1-6,-,-,TRBV30,CAWSVGQPTSPLHF,TGTGCCTGGAGTGTAGGACAACCCACTTCACCCCTCCACTTT
TRBJ1-4,-,-,TRBV5-8,CASSWGPATNEKLFF,TGTGCCAGCAGCTGGGGGCCTGCAACTAATGAAAAACTGTTTTTT
TRBJ2-7,once,-,TRBV19,CASSRTGILGEQYF,TGTGCCAGTAGTAGAACAGGGATCTTGGGGGAGCAGTACTTC
TRBJ2-2,-,-,TRBV5-6,CASSYSGGELFF,TGTGCCAGCAGTTACAGCGGCGGGGAGCTGTTTTTT
TRBJ2-5,-,TRBD1,TRBV27,CASSLAGGVETQYF,TGTGCCAGCAGTTTAGCAGGGGGCGTGGAGACCCAGTACTTC
TRBJ2-7,few,-,TRBV28,CASSPRQSEQYF,TGTGCCAGCAGTCCCCGACAGAGCGAGCAGTACTTC
TRBJ2-5,-,TRBD2,TRBV11-2,CASSFWPSGEETQYF,TGTGCCAGCAGCTTCTGGCCGAGCGGGGAAGAGACCCAGTACTTC
TRBJ2-5,-,TRBD2,TRBV14,CASSQEYAGGAQETQYF,TGTGCCAGCAGCCAAGAGTATGCCGGGGGGGCACAAGAGACCCAGTACTTC